A single sample gave rise to the 9 T cell receptor beta chains below, sequenced in a study of blood T cell repertoires in COVID-19. TCRdb's copy holds only in-frame clones and misses some; the assay was immunoSEQ multiplex PCR. The table records roughly 100,000 clones, 75% to 90% of them present only once. The sequenced sample was peripheral blood. These receptors all stem from a woman at least 80 years old with active COVID-19.

The chain links TRBV4-3 to TRBJ1-2, with D possibly TRBD1 on 6 matching bases. Looked up from germline, CDR1 is LGHNA and CDR2 is YSLEER. The CDR3 is 17 amino acids. V lost 4 bases and J lost 1, with 19 bases in between. The CDR3 coding sequence is TGCGCCAGCAGCCCCCGGGTAGCAGGGGCGTTTAACTATGGCTACACCTTC. Translating it yields CASSPRVAGAFNYGYTF.

The chain is built from TRBV7-2 and TRBJ1-2; possibly TRBD1 for D (5 bases). This CDR3 has 15 amino acids. Between the trimmed V and J ends, which lost 5 bases and 8 bases, there was a span of 21 bases. Germline V gene sequence: CDR1 SGHTA, CDR2 FQGNSA. In nucleotides, the CDR3 is TGTGCCAGCAGCCTTAACCCCCAGGGCCTTTGGGGCTACACCTTC. It is translated as CASSLNPQGLWGYTF. The full variable domain, in which reference TRBV7-2 and TRBJ1-2 provide the parts outside the CDR3, is GAGVSQSPSNKVTEKGKDVELRCDPISGHTALYWYRQSLGQGLEFLIYFQGNSAPDKSGLPSDRFSAERTGGSVSTLTIQRTQQEDSAVYLCASSLNPQGLWGYTFGSGTRLTVV.

There are a few counts of this clone. This chain connects TRBV7-3 to TRBJ1-2; 7 bases fit TRBD1. Trimming removed 3 bases from V and 7 bases from J; junction bases left unmatched: 5. Germline V gene data show CDR1 as SGHTA and CDR2 as FQGTGA. The CDR3 consists of 13 residues. The CDR3 bases are TGTGCCAGCAGCTTTCGACAGGGCAGTGGCTACACCTTC. Amino acid sequence: CASSFRQGSGYTF.

The table lists this clone with a few counts. This chain uses TRBV5-6 with TRBJ2-1; 8 bases are shared with TRBD2. Germline trimming cut 3 bases from V and 3 bases from J; bases unmatched to any gene: 8. CDR3 length: 16 amino acids. Germline CDR1 reads SGHDT; CDR2 reads YYEEEE. CDR3 in DNA: TGTGCCAGCAGCTCATTCGGACTAGCCGTCTACAATGAGCAGTTCTTC. Residues: CASSSFGLAVYNEQFF. The whole variable domain, filled in from reference TRBV5-6 and TRBJ2-1, reads DAGVTQSPTHLIKTRGQQVTLRCSPKSGHDTVSWYQQALGQGPQFIFQYYEEEERQRGNFPDRFSGHQFPNYSSELNVNALLLGDSALYLCASSSFGLAVYNEQFFGPGTRLTVL.

The CDR3 spells CASSSGEAGGGYEQYF. The CDR3 nucleotides are TGTGCCAGCAGTTCGGGCGAAGCGGGAGGCGGCTACGAGCAGTACTTC. The chain uses TRBV7-2 and TRBJ2-7; 9 positions match TRBD2. V dropped 6 bases and J dropped 3; count of bases not matched to a gene: 12. This CDR3 has 16 amino acids. Germline CDR1 is SGHTA and CDR2 is FQGNSA.

The V call is TRBV19, the J call TRBJ2-7, with 15 bases that match TRBD2. The CDR3 runs to 17 residues. Germline assignment: CDR1 LNHDA and CDR2 SQIVND (reference sequence). J gave up 7 bases and V 6 bases, and 13 bases lay outside the gene matches. The CDR3 DNA follows: TGTGCCAGTAGGGAGCCTGGGACTAGCGGGAGGCCAGGGGAGCAGTACTTC. Its protein is CASREPGTSGRPGEQYF. Supplemented by reference TRBV19 and TRBJ2-7, the full variable domain reads DGGITQSPKYLFRKEGQNVTLSCEQNLNHDAMYWYRQDPGQGLRLIYYSQIVNDFQKGDIAEGYSVSREKKESFPLTVTSAQKNPTAFYLCASREPGTSGRPGEQYFGPGTRLTVT.

The chain employs TRBV20-1 and TRBJ2-3; no reliable D call. CDR3 length: 10 residues. CDR1 and CDR2 (germline): DFQATT, SNEGSKA (reference sequence). In DNA, the CDR3 is TGCAGCGCCTATGCAGATACGCAGTATTTT. This codes for CSAYADTQYF.

The chain has TRBV27 and TRBJ1-2, with D possibly matching TRBD1 (5 bases). V lost 3 bases, J lost 3 bases, and 20 bases lay in between. There are 17 residues in the CDR3. Germline lookup yields CDR1 MNHEY and CDR2 SMNVEV (reference sequence). The CDR3 bases are TGTGCCAGCAGTTTGTTTTCGGGGAGGGTAGGGGACTATGGCTACACCTTC. It translates to CASSLFSGRVGDYGYTF.

The rearrangement joins TRBV7-2 to TRBJ2-5; TRBD2 agrees at 13 bases. Trimming cost V 5 bases and J 3 bases; bases outside gene matches: 6. Germline lookup yields CDR1 SGHTA and CDR2 FQGNSA. The CDR3 contains 16 residues. The CDR3 DNA is TGTGCCAGCAGCCATAGACTAGCGGGAGGCGAAGAGACCCAGTACTTC. Translation: CASSHRLAGGEETQYF.